The rows below give T cell receptor beta chains drawn from one sample of a study of CD8 T cells in ankylosing spondylitis. TCRdb independently ran MiXCR on the 5' RACE reads; one entry per CDR3 protein. The top ten clones hold about an eighth of a sample with 350,000 to 450,000 distinct CDR3 sequences, 20% of them seen once. Sequencing was performed on blood, either unsorted or a sorted T cell fraction (not recorded which). These TCRs come from a male donor with ankylosing spondylitis or in good health (not recorded which). The CDR3 runs from the conserved cysteine through the conserved F or W. A D gene is named only where the DNA matches it firmly. The size of a clone is reported for some rows only, either as once, few or many, or as a class for expanded clones.

TGCAGTGCTAGAGATCAAGGGAAGAATCTCTACGAGCAGTACTTC | CSARDQGKNLYEQYF | TRBJ2-7 | TRBV20-1 | NA | NA
TGCGCCAGCAGCCGGACAGTGAACCCCGGGGAGCTGTTTTTT | CASSRTVNPGELFF | TRBJ2-2 | TRBV4-1 | NA | NA
TGTGCGGTCGGGAAAATAAACACAGATACGCAGTATTTT | CAVGKINTDTQYF | TRBJ2-3 | TRBV7-7 | NA | many
TGTGCCAGCAGTTTATTTCCCGGGGAGCTGTTTTTT | CASSLFPGELFF | TRBJ2-2 | TRBV27 | NA | NA
TGTGCCAGCAGCCCTGACAGTACCTACGAGCAGTACTTC | CASSPDSTYEQYF | TRBJ2-7 | TRBV7-8 | NA | many
TGCGCCAGCAGCCACGCACTAGCGGGGGGACCCACCGGGGAGCTGTTTTTT | CASSHALAGGPTGELFF | TRBJ2-2 | TRBV4-1 | TRBD2 | few
TGTGCCAGCAGCCTGAGTGAGGACAAAGAGACCCAGTACTTC | CASSLSEDKETQYF | TRBJ2-5 | TRBV7-6 | NA | few
TGTGCCAGCAGACCCTGGGGGGGGGAAGAGACCCAGTACTTC | CASRPWGGEETQYF | TRBJ2-5 | TRBV12-3/TRBV12-4 | TRBD2 | few
TGCAGCGTTCGGGTGGGGGACACCGGGGAGCTGTTTTTT | CSVRVGDTGELFF | TRBJ2-2 | TRBV29-1 | NA | few
TGTGCCAGCAGTCAAAATTTTAGGGGTCTCACAGATACGCAGTATTTT | CASSQNFRGLTDTQYF | TRBJ2-3 | TRBV28 | NA | NA
TGCGCCAGCAGTGGGCAGGAGGGACTCTACAATGAGCAGTTCTTC | CASSGQEGLYNEQFF | TRBJ2-1 | TRBV10-1 | NA | NA
TGCGCCAGCAGCCAAGGGGACACCTACTACACAGATACGCAGTATTTT | CASSQGDTYYTDTQYF | TRBJ2-3 | TRBV4-1 | NA | NA
TGCGCCAGCAGCCAAGCAGGGGACCCTGAAGCTTTCTTT | CASSQAGDPEAFF | TRBJ1-1 | TRBV4-1 | NA | NA
TGTGCCAGCAGCTTCCGCGGGCCACAATCGACCCAGTACTTC | CASSFRGPQSTQYF | TRBJ2-5 | TRBV7-9 | NA | NA
TGTGCCAGCAGCTCCCGCCCGATCCCCTACGAGCAGTACTTC | CASSSRPIPYEQYF | TRBJ2-7 | TRBV12-3/TRBV12-4 | NA | NA
TGTGCCAGCAGCTTAAGGTCAGGGGTGTTCACAGATACGCAGTATTTT | CASSLRSGVFTDTQYF | TRBJ2-3 | TRBV11-2 | NA | NA
TGTGCCACCCTCCCCGGCGGGGGGGGTATACACGAGCAGTACTTC | CATLPGGGGIHEQYF | TRBJ2-7 | TRBV12-3/TRBV12-4 | TRBD2 | few
TGTGCCAGCAGCCTCCTTGGAGGGACGGGGGAGACCCAGTACTTC | CASSLLGGTGETQYF | TRBJ2-5 | TRBV3-1 | NA | NA
TGTGCCAGCAGCCCAGACAGGGACTACGAGCAGTACTTC | CASSPDRDYEQYF | TRBJ2-7 | TRBV7-9 | TRBD1 | many
TGTGCCAGCAGCTTAGGGGGCCAGGGAGAGACCCAGTACTTC | CASSLGGQGETQYF | TRBJ2-5 | TRBV7-9 | NA | once
TGTGCCAGCAGCCAAGATCTGGAGTCCCCCCAAGAGACCCAGTACTTC | CASSQDLESPQETQYF | TRBJ2-5 | TRBV3-1 | NA | many
TGTGCCAGCAGTGAACCGGACAGGGTCGACGAGCAGTACTTC | CASSEPDRVDEQYF | TRBJ2-7 | TRBV12-3/TRBV12-4 | TRBD1 | many
TGTGCCAGCAGTGAAGCCGCGGGGGGATCCACAGATACGCAGTATTTT | CASSEAAGGSTDTQYF | TRBJ2-3 | TRBV6-1 | TRBD2 | few
TGCAGCGTTCGGGACAACCTCTACGAGCAGTACTTC | CSVRDNLYEQYF | TRBJ2-7 | TRBV29-1 | NA | many
TGCAGCGTTGAAGACCGGTACAGCGCGGATACGCAGTATTTT | CSVEDRYSADTQYF | TRBJ2-3 | TRBV29-1 | NA | NA
TGTGCCAGCAGGGGAAACACCATATATTTT | CASRGNTIYF | TRBJ1-3 | TRBV12-3/TRBV12-4 | NA | NA
TGTGCCAGCAGCTCTCCCGACAGGGAGGTTTGGTCCTACGAGCAGTACTTC | CASSSPDREVWSYEQYF | TRBJ2-7 | TRBV7-9 | NA | few
TGTGCCAGCAGTTACTCAGGGGTAGACTATGGCTACACCTTC | CASSYSGVDYGYTF | TRBJ1-2 | TRBV6-5 | NA | NA
TGTGCCAGCAGTGAACCTGGGGGTAGAACCGGGGAGCTGTTTTTT | CASSEPGGRTGELFF | TRBJ2-2 | TRBV6-1 | NA | few
TGTGCCAGCAGTCGCCCTTCAGGGAGGGGGGCCAACGTCCTGACTTTC | CASSRPSGRGANVLTF | TRBJ2-6 | TRBV27 | NA | NA
TGTGCCAGCAGTGGCCGACAGGGGAACACCGGGGAGCTGTTTTTT | CASSGRQGNTGELFF | TRBJ2-2 | TRBV12-3/TRBV12-4 | TRBD1 | NA
TGTGCCATCAGGGGGGGGAGTTCTTATGAGCAGTTCTTC | CAIRGGSSYEQFF | TRBJ2-1 | TRBV10-3 | TRBD2 | few
TGTGCCAGCAGCTTCGGAGAATACGAGCAGTACTTC | CASSFGEYEQYF | TRBJ2-7 | TRBV7-9 | NA | NA
TGTGCCAGCGTTATGGGCAATGAGCAGTTCTTC | CASVMGNEQFF | TRBJ2-1 | TRBV12-3/TRBV12-4 | NA | many
TGTGCCAGCAGCTTCTCTTATCAGCCCCAGCATTTT | CASSFSYQPQHF | TRBJ1-5 | TRBV7-9 | NA | NA
TGCGCCAGCAGATACTACAGGGATTCGTACGAGCAGTACTTC | CASRYYRDSYEQYF | TRBJ2-7 | TRBV10-2 | NA | few
TGTGCCAGCAGCGTACAGGGTAGGACAGATACGCAGTATTTT | CASSVQGRTDTQYF | TRBJ2-3 | TRBV7-8 | NA | few
TGTGCCTGGAGAGATTTTCCGGGACAGGGACACCGGACCCAGTACTTC | CAWRDFPGQGHRTQYF | TRBJ2-5 | TRBV30 | TRBD1 | few